The 30 T cell receptor beta chains listed next were all sequenced from one sample in a study of post-analysis software for immune sequencing data. These TCRs are of unknown antigen specificity. Unique molecular identifiers were carried by the TCR beta cDNA libraries. TCRdb reanalysed the PCR reads using MiXCR and keeps one entry per CDR3 protein. Among roughly 670,000 distinct CDR3 sequences listed, approximately 60% were seen once. Points from the study as a whole: About 5 TRBV segments occurring more often in patients than controls included TRBV5-6, TRBV5-1 and TRBV20-1.

The sequenced material came from blood. These receptors were obtained from a girl aged 2-10 years with multiple sclerosis.

V and J are TRBV21-1 and TRBJ2-1; the DNA was not compared with TRBD2, the D call given in the table. TRBV21-1 is marked as a pseudogene. The CDR3 spans 17 residues. The CDR3 nucleotides are TGTGCCAGCAGCGAAAAGAGGGAGGGGAGCTCCTACAATGAGCAGTTCTTC. Translating it yields CASSEKREGSSYNEQFF.

This chain uses TRBV11-2 with TRBJ1-2; 7 positions match TRBD1. The CDR3 extends over 15 amino acids. Germline assignment: CDR1 SGHAT and CDR2 FQNNGV. Trimming removed 5 bases from V and 4 bases from J; junction bases left unmatched: 10. The CDR3 sequence is CASSLNRGQIYGYTF. The CDR3 region has the DNA TGTGCCAGCAGCCTAAACCGGGGACAGATCTATGGCTACACCTTC. Together with reference TRBV11-2 and TRBJ1-2, the CDR3 gives the full variable domain: EAGVAQSPRYKIIEKRQSVAFWCNPISGHATLYWYQQILGQGPKLLIQFQNNGVVDDSQLPKDRFSAERLKGVDSTLKIQPAKLEDSAVYLCASSLNRGQIYGYTFGSGTRLTVV.

This clonotype has a handful of counts. V gene TRBV4-2 combines with J gene TRBJ1-5; no firm D call. The CDR3 extends over 14 amino acids. Germline V gene lookup returns CDR1 LGHNA and CDR2 YNFKEQ. V lost 0 bases, J lost 7 bases, and 10 bases lay in between. The CDR3 is CASSQEGFLQPQHF. CDR3 sequence (DNA): TGTGCCAGCAGCCAAGAGGGGTTCCTGCAGCCCCAGCATTTT.

This clonotype is a singleton in its sample. The V call is TRBV12-3 or TRBV12-4, the J call TRBJ2-3; 12 bases are a match to TRBD2. V lost 6 bases to trimming and J lost 2 bases; unmatched junction nucleotides: 6. The CDR3 sequence is 16 residues long. The CDR3 nucleotides read TGTGCCAGCAGACTAGCGGGGGGTTTTTCCACAGATACGCAGTATTTT. This gives the protein CASRLAGGFSTDTQYF.

The chain recombines TRBV24-1 with TRBJ1-2; 7 bases are shared with TRBD1. The CDR3 consists of 14 residues. J lost 3 bases, V lost 4 bases, and 4 bases had no gene match. Germline V gene lookup returns CDR1 KGHDR and CDR2 SFDVKD. CDR3 sequence: CATSDRQGDYGYTF. The CDR3, as DNA: TGTGCCACCAGTGACCGACAGGGTGACTATGGCTACACCTTC.

This clonotype was seen a few times. The chain has TRBV20-1 and TRBJ2-4, with unresolved D. The CDR3 consists of 12 residues. V dropped 6 bases and J dropped 0 bases, with 6 bases sitting between them. Germline V gene sequence: CDR1 DFQATT, CDR2 SNEGSKA (reference sequence). In nucleotides, the CDR3 is TGCAGTGCGGGTCCAGCCAAAAACATTCAGTACTTC. Translation gives CSAGPAKNIQYF.

This chain links TRBV27 with TRBJ2-7; the D gene is possibly TRBD2 (6 bases). This CDR3 region has 14 residues. V lost 5 bases to trimming and J lost 2 bases, with 13 bases between them. Germline V lookup: CDR1 MNHEY, CDR2 SMNVEV (reference sequence). The CDR3 loop is CASSPSGYPYEQYF. The DNA for the CDR3 is TGTGCCAGCAGTCCCAGCGGGTACCCCTACGAGCAGTACTTC.

This clonotype has a count of ten or more. V gene TRBV20-1 combines with J gene TRBJ2-1; 10 nucleotides agree with TRBD2. With V trimmed by 2 bases and J by 4 bases, 5 bases remained unmatched. The CDR3 has 15 amino acids. Germline V gene data show CDR1 as DFQATT and CDR2 as SNEGSKA (reference sequence). The CDR3 protein is CSARPGLAQYNEQFF. In nucleotides, the CDR3 is TGCAGTGCTAGACCGGGACTAGCGCAGTACAATGAGCAGTTCTTC.

Written as DNA, the CDR3 is TGTGCCAGCAGCGTACAGGGATATGAGCAGTTCTTC. It codes for CASSVQGYEQFF. The gene calls are TRBV9 and TRBJ2-1; D possibly corresponds to TRBD1 (5 bases). Germline V CDR1 and CDR2: SGDLS, YYNGEE. The length of the CDR3 is 12 residues. V was clipped by 1 base and J by 8 bases, with 7 bases between them.

This rearrangement joins TRBV6-6 to TRBJ2-3; D is uncertain. Trimming shortened V by 3 bases and J by 2 bases, and 9 bases separated the two germline ends. Germline lookup yields CDR1 MNHNY and CDR2 SVGAGI (reference sequence). CDR3 length: 14 residues. CDR3 sequence: CASSYGFSTDTQYF. In DNA form, the CDR3 reads TGTGCCAGCAGTTATGGCTTTTCCACAGATACGCAGTATTTT.

This chain uses TRBV12-3 or TRBV12-4 with TRBJ1-5; 9 positions agree with TRBD1. The J segment lost 8 bases and the V segment lost 5 bases, leaving 7 bases of the junction unmatched. The CDR3 contains 14 residues. Here the CDR3 DNA reads TGTGCCAGCAGTGCCTGGACAGGGGCAAAGCCCCAGCATTTT. Translated: CASSAWTGAKPQHF.

This clonotype was seen more than once but under ten times. The V and J genes are TRBV24-1 and TRBJ2-1; D possibly corresponds to TRBD1 (5 bases). V dropped 7 bases and J dropped 6 bases, with 12 bases sitting between them. Germline-derived CDR1 and CDR2 are KGHDR and SFDVKD. CDR3 length: 13 amino acids. CDR3 sequence reads: CATRGRVSNEQFF. The CDR3, as DNA: TGTGCCACCAGAGGCAGGGTGAGCAATGAGCAGTTCTTC.

The CDR3 sequence: CASRGRIGELFF. In DNA form, the CDR3 reads TGTGCCAGCAGGGGGAGAATCGGGGAGCTGTTTTTT. This sequence joins TRBV6-5 and TRBJ2-2, with D perhaps matching TRBD2 (5 bases). V was shortened by 6 bases and J by 7 bases, with 9 bases between the two germline ends. The CDR3 is 12 residues long. Per the germline V gene, CDR1 is MNHEY and CDR2 is SVGAGI.

The rearrangement joins TRBV7-2 to TRBJ1-2; D may be TRBD1 (5 bases). The CDR3 totals 16 residues. Trimming stripped 2 bases from V and 1 base from J, with 14 bases between. The V gene's germline CDR1 is SGHTA and CDR2 FQGNSA. The CDR3 bases are TGTGCCAGCAGCTTATCTTCTCTGACAGATAACTATGGCTACACCTTC. It codes for CASSLSSLTDNYGYTF.

The chain has TRBV5-1 and TRBJ2-3; D assignment may be TRBD1 or TRBD2 (5 bases each). Germline V gene sequence: CDR1 SGHRS, CDR2 YFSETQ. Trimming shortened V by 9 bases and J by 3 bases, and 20 bases separated the two germline ends. The CDR3 sequence is 15 residues long. The CDR3 region is CATSTGTASTDTQYF. The DNA of the CDR3 is TGCGCCACCTCCACCGGGACGGCCTCGACAGATACGCAGTATTTT. Full variable domain (missing parts from reference TRBV5-1 and TRBJ2-3): KAGVTQTPRYLIKTRGQQVTLSCSPISGHRSVSWYQQTPGQGLQFLFEYFSETQRNKGNFPGRFSGRQFSNSRSEMNVSTLELGDSALYLCATSTGTASTDTQYFGPGTRLTVL.

The chain combines TRBV29-1 with TRBJ2-1; no reliable D call. Germline V lookup: CDR1 SQVTM, CDR2 ANQGSEA. V was trimmed by 2 bases and J by 9 bases, leaving 14 bases between them. This CDR3 spans 13 amino acids. This chain's CDR3 is CSVERYEKGEQFF. The CDR3, as DNA: TGCAGCGTTGAAAGATATGAGAAGGGTGAGCAGTTCTTC.

This chain joins TRBV6-1 and TRBJ2-1; tentatively, D is TRBD1 (6 bases). The CDR3 totals 15 residues. The germline gives CDR1 MNHNS, CDR2 SASEGT. The V end was cut by 8 bases, the J end by 1 base, with 15 bases between. As DNA, the CDR3 is TGTGCCAGCCTCGCTGGGGGCAGATCCTACAATGAGCAGTTCTTC. As protein: CASLAGGRSYNEQFF.

The rearrangement links TRBV20-1 to TRBJ2-1; possible D gene TRBD2, 6 bases. This CDR3 is built from 14 residues. The germline gives CDR1 DFQATT, CDR2 SNEGSKA (reference sequence). The V end lost 4 bases, the J end lost 6 bases, and 16 bases lay between the germline ends. For the CDR3, the DNA is TGCAGTGCTATCGGAACTAGCAGGTTCAATGAGCAGTTCTTC. It codes for CSAIGTSRFNEQFF.

This rearrangement joins TRBV7-9 to TRBJ2-6; D is undetermined. The CDR3 loop spans 18 amino acids. From germline, CDR1 is SEHNR and CDR2 FQNEAQ (reference sequence). Trimming shortened V by 5 bases and J by 0 bases, and 17 bases separated the two germline ends. The CDR3 DNA reads TGTGCCAGCAGCGAAACACAAGAAGCAAGCTCTGGGGCCAACGTCCTGACTTTC. This sequence encodes CASSETQEASSGANVLTF.

The chain links TRBV6-5 to TRBJ1-2; no definite D call. Trimming shortened V by 2 bases and J by 4 bases, and 5 bases separated the two germline ends. CDR1 and CDR2 from the germline V gene are MNHEY and SVGAGI. The CDR3 runs to 12 residues. The CDR3 loop is CASSYGFYGYTF. The DNA of the CDR3 is TGTGCCAGCAGTTACGGATTCTATGGCTACACCTTC.

The chain has TRBV20-1 and TRBJ1-1; D not resolved. The V end lost 2 bases, the J end lost 1 base, and 5 bases lay between the germline ends. Germline V gives CDR1 DFQATT, CDR2 SNEGSKA (reference sequence). The CDR3 contains 12 residues. The CDR3 region is CSARNANTEAFF. The CDR3 DNA sequence: TGCAGTGCTAGAAACGCGAACACTGAAGCTTTCTTT.

The gene calls are TRBV5-1 and TRBJ2-7; D is uncertain. In germline, CDR1 is SGHRS, CDR2 YFSETQ. The CDR3 spans 15 residues. Deletions cut 0 bases from V and 3 bases from J, with 13 bases between. In nucleotides, the CDR3 is TGCGCCAGCAGCTTGGGAACGAGTAGGGACTACGAGCAGTACTTC. It is translated as CASSLGTSRDYEQYF.

The chain couples TRBV5-5 to TRBJ1-4, with a weak D call TRBD1 (6 bases). The CDR3 covers 16 residues. V shed 3 bases and J shed 0 bases, with 12 bases lying between them. CDR1 is SGHKS, CDR2 YYEKEE, per germline (reference sequence). The CDR3 loop is CASSSIQGATNEKLFF. The DNA for the CDR3 is TGTGCCAGCAGCTCGATACAGGGTGCAACTAATGAAAAACTGTTTTTT. The complete variable domain, with remaining parts taken from reference TRBV5-5 and TRBJ1-4, reads DAGVTQSPTHLIKTRGQQVTLRCSPISGHKSVSWYQQVLGQGPQFIFQYYEKEERGRGNFPDRFSARQFPNYSSELNVNALLLGDSALYLCASSSIQGATNEKLFFGSGTQLSVL.

This clonotype has more than one count but fewer than ten. The rearrangement links TRBV12-3 or TRBV12-4 to TRBJ2-7; the match to TRBD1 covers 7 bases. The V gene end was trimmed by 4 bases and the J gene end by 5 bases; junction bases not matched to a gene: 5. CDR3 length equals 13 residues. CDR3 nucleotides: TGTGCCAGCAGTTCAATAGGGGGCAACGAGCAGTACTTC. Its translation is CASSSIGGNEQYF.

This chain connects TRBV19 to TRBJ1-1; 7 bases align to TRBD1. In germline, CDR1 is LNHDA, CDR2 SQIVND (reference sequence). V gave up 8 bases and J gave up 4 bases; unmatched junction bases: 7. The CDR3 contains 13 residues. The CDR3 coding sequence is TGTGCCAGTCTTAACTCAGGGGGCACTGAAGCTTTCTTT. Translation: CASLNSGGTEAFF.

The chain combines TRBV14 with TRBJ2-1; 9 bases match TRBD2. This CDR3 is 16 amino acids long. The V and J ends lost 1 base and 7 bases, in that order; junction bases with no gene match: 8. Germline-derived CDR1 and CDR2 are SGHDN and FVKESK. In nucleotides, the CDR3 is TGTGCCAGCAGCCAAGTTCGCGGGGGGGCCCGGAATGAGCAGTTCTTC. The encoded protein is CASSQVRGGARNEQFF.

The V gene is TRBV18, the J gene TRBJ2-7; D is unclear. Germline V lookup: CDR1 KGHSH, CDR2 LQKENI. Trimming took off 3 bases at V and 5 bases at J, with 11 bases between the two ends. This CDR3 spans 13 amino acids. As DNA, the CDR3 is TGTGCCAGCTCACCCTACACGAGGAACGAGCAGTACTTC. This sequence encodes CASSPYTRNEQYF.

V usage is TRBV10-3 and J usage is TRBJ2-4; the D call may be TRBD1 or TRBD2 (6 bases each). Germline V gene sequence: CDR1 ENHRY, CDR2 SYGVKD. This CDR3 is built from 16 residues. V shed 0 bases and J shed 6 bases, with 15 bases lying between them. As DNA, the CDR3 is TGTGCCATCAGTGAGTCGAGGGGGGCGCTACCAAACATTCAGTACTTC. Amino acids: CAISESRGALPNIQYF.

The chain combines TRBV4-1 with TRBJ2-3; 7 bases map to TRBD2. Losses at the gene ends were 0 bases for V and 3 bases for J; bases not matched to a gene: 18. CDR3 length equals 20 residues. The germline V gene encodes CDR1 MGHRA and CDR2 YSYEKL. This CDR3 is CASSQDRPPPERGLTDTQYF. Written as DNA, the CDR3 is TGCGCCAGCAGCCAAGATCGGCCTCCCCCGGAGCGGGGTTTGACAGATACGCAGTATTTT.

J is TRBJ2-7 and V is TRBV7-9; tentative D call: TRBD2 (6 bases). This CDR3 has 13 amino acids. CDR1 and CDR2 (germline): SEHNR, FQNEAQ (reference sequence). Trimming stripped 4 bases from V and 2 bases from J, with 9 bases between. CDR3 sequence: CASSSGRPYEQYF. The CDR3 nucleotides are TGTGCCAGCAGCTCCGGGAGACCCTACGAGCAGTACTTC.